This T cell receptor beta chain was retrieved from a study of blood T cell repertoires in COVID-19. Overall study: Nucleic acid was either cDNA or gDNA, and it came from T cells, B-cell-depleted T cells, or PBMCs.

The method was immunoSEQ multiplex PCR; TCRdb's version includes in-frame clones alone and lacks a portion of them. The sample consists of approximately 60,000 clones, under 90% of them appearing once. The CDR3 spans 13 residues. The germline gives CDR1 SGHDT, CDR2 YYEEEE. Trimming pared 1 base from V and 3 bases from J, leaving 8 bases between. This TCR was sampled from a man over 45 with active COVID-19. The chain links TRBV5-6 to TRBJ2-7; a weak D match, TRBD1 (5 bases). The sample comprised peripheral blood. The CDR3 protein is CASSLPQGYEQYF. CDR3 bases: TGTGCCAGCAGCTTGCCTCAGGGCTACGAGCAGTACTTC. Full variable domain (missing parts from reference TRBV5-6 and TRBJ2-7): DAGVTQSPTHLIKTRGQQVTLRCSPKSGHDTVSWYQQALGQGPQFIFQYYEEEERQRGNFPDRFSGHQFPNYSSELNVNALLLGDSALYLCASSLPQGYEQYFGPGTRLTVT.